The 9 T cell receptor beta chains given below trace back to one sample, sequenced in a study of control samples from healthy donors and cancer patients (dated by TCRdb to about 2020). Libraries were constructed by the immunoSEQ multiplex PCR assay. What TCRdb holds here is the immuneACCESS table cut down to in-frame rearrangements. Part of the clones is not present; checked against another copy, under half of the missing clones reflect an unresolved V gene, and the others are unexplained. The sample yields under 80,000 clones; around 95% were counted once. Together, the top ten hold over 5% of the sample. The material sequenced was blood. Every receptor here comes from a woman aged 40 to 50 in good health.

The J gene is TRBJ1-4, the V gene TRBV6-5, with 7 bases aligning to TRBD1. Trimming removed 6 bases from V and 0 bases from J; junction bases left unmatched: 4. Germline assignment: CDR1 MNHEY and CDR2 SVGAGI. The CDR3 length is 15 residues. The CDR3 DNA follows: TGTGCCAGCAGATACAGGGGAGCAACTAATGAAAAACTGTTTTTT. It is translated as CASRYRGATNEKLFF.

This sequence joins TRBV11-2 and TRBJ2-3; 7 bases are shared with TRBD2. CDR1 is SGHAT, CDR2 FQNNGV, per germline. The CDR3 spans 17 residues. V lost 0 bases and J lost 6; bases outside the gene matches: 12. CDR3 DNA sequence: TGTGCCAGCAGCTTAGAAGGGAGGGCCATCGGTGGGGATACGCAGTATTTT. Protein sequence: CASSLEGRAIGGDTQYF.

V usage is TRBV6-1 and J usage is TRBJ1-1; TRBD1 is a possible D gene (5 bases). Germline CDR1 MNHNS, CDR2 SASEGT. This CDR3 region has 15 residues. V was clipped by 1 base and J by 8 bases, with 17 bases between them. The CDR3: CASSEVRGGQIEAFF. The CDR3 bases are TGTGCCAGCAGTGAAGTTCGGGGGGGTCAGATCGAAGCTTTCTTT.

The CDR3 bases are TGTGCCAGCAGCTCGCTTAGGATGGGCCGGGAGCAGTTCTTC. It encodes CASSSLRMGREQFF. The V call is TRBV5-4, the J call TRBJ2-1, with D unclear. The germline V gene has CDR1 SGHNT and CDR2 YYREEE (reference sequence). V lost 3 bases, J lost 10 bases, and 17 bases lay in between. The CDR3 has 14 amino acids.

This clone was counted once. The chain recombines TRBV7-8 with TRBJ2-5, with unresolved D. Germline V gene lookup returns CDR1 SGHVS and CDR2 FQNEAQ. The CDR3 has 17 amino acids. Trimming removed 5 bases from V and 2 bases from J, with 21 bases in between. The CDR3 coding sequence is TGTGCCAGCAGCACATGGTCCAGCCCGGCTCAACAAGAGACCCAGTACTTC. Translating it yields CASSTWSSPAQQETQYF.

This rearrangement joins TRBV27 to TRBJ1-4; TRBD1 is a possible D gene (6 bases). Deletions cut 4 bases from V and 8 bases from J, with 14 bases between. Germline CDR1 MNHEY, CDR2 SMNVEV (reference sequence). The CDR3 has 14 residues. Here the CDR3 DNA reads TGTGCCAGCAGTTCCCTCTCAACAGGGGAAAAACTGTTTTTT. Its translation: CASSSLSTGEKLFF.

V gene TRBV28 combines with J gene TRBJ2-7; tentatively, D is TRBD1 or TRBD2 (5 bases each). Trimming shortened V by 5 bases and J by 0 bases, and 14 bases separated the two germline ends. This CDR3 is built from 15 residues. Germline V gene data show CDR1 as MDHEN and CDR2 as SYDVKM. CDR3 nucleotide sequence: TGTGCCAGCAGTCCCGGGGCAGGCAGCTCCTACGAGCAGTACTTC. Protein product: CASSPGAGSSYEQYF.

The CDR3 protein is CASSVETGGRHTIYF. The CDR3 nucleotides are TGTGCCAGCAGCGTAGAAACAGGGGGCAGGCACACCATATATTTT. The rearrangement links TRBV9 to TRBJ1-3, with TRBD1 identical over 9 bases. The CDR3 is 15 residues long. V shed 0 bases and J 8 bases; nucleotides not matched to a gene: 6. Per germline, CDR1 SGDLS and CDR2 YYNGEE.

The chain has TRBV30 and TRBJ1-4; TRBD1 might be the D (5 bases). Trimming took 1 base from V and 8 from J, leaving 14 bases between them. Per germline, CDR1 GTSNPN and CDR2 SVGIG (reference sequence). The CDR3 totals 14 residues. For the CDR3, the DNA is TGTGCCTGGAGTGACGGGCCACAGGACGAAAAACTGTTTTTT. It specifies CAWSDGPQDEKLFF.